This T cell receptor (beta chain) emerged from a study of cytomegalovirus exposure and HLA in healthy donors. Both 60 Vbeta primers and 13 Jbeta primers went into the PCR. Libraries were prepared by immunoSEQ multiplex PCR; TCRdb keeps only in-frame clonotypes and omits some of them. This sample yields some 160,000 clones, of which around 73% are seen a single time; 1.4% belongs to the top ten. The sample holds a few counts of this clone. This CDR3 has 14 residues. In germline, CDR1 is SGHRS, CDR2 YFSETQ. V was trimmed by 6 bases and J by 6 bases, leaving 15 bases between them. Specimen: PBMCs. The TCR sequence derives from a male donor in good health and CMV-seronegative. V is TRBV5-1 and J is TRBJ1-4, with D maybe TRBD1 (6 bases). The DNA of the CDR3 is TGCGCCAGCAAATCTTTACAGGGCGATGAAAAACTGTTTTTT. It codes for CASKSLQGDEKLFF. Full variable domain (outside the CDR3, taken from reference TRBV5-1 and TRBJ1-4): KAGVTQTPRYLIKTRGQQVTLSCSPISGHRSVSWYQQTPGQGLQFLFEYFSETQRNKGNFPGRFSGRQFSNSRSEMNVSTLELGDSALYLCASKSLQGDEKLFFGSGTQLSVL.